The clone carrying this T cell receptor beta chain has a handful of counts. Its antigen is unknown. Isolation recovered at least 6.5 million PBMCs from every sample. This record belongs to a study of blood T cells in healthy people across ages. The study's findings and limits: It was the long-lived donors that had more naive CD4+ cells and higher diversity than aged donors. The fall in TCR beta diversity per million T cells was roughly linear with age.

The use of a sample-barcoded 5' primer and a J-beta primer mix characterized a second PCR of roughly 7 to 12 cycles. TCRdb reanalysed the 5' RACE reads using MiXCR and keeps one entry per CDR3 protein. The data show roughly 1.5 million distinct CDR3 sequences, approximately 39% seen once. Sequenced sample: blood. This clonotype originated in a woman younger than 30 in good health.

The CDR3 nucleotides read TGTGCCAGCAGTCCGGACCCTTCTTACTCCTACAATGAGCAGTTCTTC. Protein: CASSPDPSYSYNEQFF. This sequence joins TRBV12-3 or TRBV12-4 and TRBJ2-1; D is unclear. V lost 5 bases, J lost 0 bases, and 14 bases lay in between. The CDR3 sequence is 16 residues long.